This T cell receptor (beta chain) is drawn from a study of breast tumors, draining lymph nodes, adjacent tissues (dated by TCRdb to the mid-2010s). With respect to the entire study: The study compared TCR beta repertoires across tumor, adjacent nontumor tissue and axillary lymph nodes from breast cancer patients. In human breast cancer, the study set out to assess how tumor, surrounding tissue and draining lymph node repertoires relate to one another and whether T cells might be exchanged between them.

This clonotype was seen only once. Its target antigen remains unknown. No much larger clone exists at a distance of one base, and base qualities are not known. A single read counts as weak evidence. Sequences ENHRY (CDR1) and SYGVKD (CDR2) are obtained from the germline V gene. V lost 6 bases and J lost 6 bases, and the count of bases not matched to a germline gene is 10. There are 16 amino acids in the CDR3, from cysteine to phenylalanine inclusive. The DNA shown is the 48-base CDR3, in frame from base 1. Lymph node samples were obtained from the axillary draining lymph nodes of breast cancer patients. Instrument used: Illumina HiSeq 2000. TCR beta chain libraries were generated by multiplex PCR amplification. High-throughput sequencing was used to analyze the amplified TCR beta chain products. Starting from the raw public reads, TCRdb applied fastp trimming at Q25, assembled clones with MiXCR and retained in-frame beta chains. CDR3 protein duplicates are merged, each entry listing the most common genes and DNA. In this sample the table shows tens of thousands of distinct CDR3 sequences, around 29% of which occur a single time. The leading ten clones occupy more than 8% of the sample.

The investigation overall reported the following: The data were considered consistent with most tumor T cells being derived from the lymph node and subsequently expanding within tumor tissue. T-cell repertoire diversity in tumors was found to be lower than in lymph nodes but higher than in nontumor tissue, and preferential V and J gene usage was observed. The conclusion that tumor T cells originate in lymph nodes was presented as consistent with a hypothesis rather than as directly demonstrated. The similarity between tumor and nontumor tissue repertoires was significantly greater in luminal-like breast cancer than in basal-like breast cancer.

Sequencing was carried out using axillary lymph node tissue. The receptor chain draws on TRBV10-3 and TRBJ2-3, and 12 bases in between align with TRBD2. This sequence was found in a female donor with breast cancer. Some clones in this sample may be carry-over from other donors' samples. CDR3 protein: CAIRGWTSGMGDTQYF. The DNA sequence reads TGTGCCATCAGAGGCTGGACTAGCGGGATGGGGGATACGCAGTATTTT.